The 18 T cell receptor beta chains below all came from one sample that was sequenced in a study of molecular identifiers for immune sequencing clone quantification (dated by TCRdb to 2017 to 2018). The library was made by PCR. Sequencing was carried out with an Illumina HiSeq 4000. In TCRdb, the public reads were trimmed at Q25 with fastp and aligned with MiXCR, with productive beta chains retained. When rows share a CDR3 protein, they turn into one entry using the most common DNA and genes. This sample comprises about 640,000 distinct CDR3 sequences, about 20% of them detected only once. Of the sample, 0.85% falls within the top ten clones. The sample taken for sequencing was naive CD8+ T cells from blood, with Jurkat cell RNA spiked in. Taken with the paper, the label for cell subset or site translates to: FACS-sorted CD8+CD4-CCR7+CD45RA+ naive T cells. These receptors were taken from a human donor in good health. Some libraries in this study had Jurkat cell RNA spiked in.

This chain uses TRBV4-1 with TRBJ1-2, with 11 bases that match TRBD1. Losses at the gene ends were 1 base for V and 7 bases for J; bases not matched to a gene: 8. CDR3 size: 16 residues. The germline V gene has CDR1 MGHRA and CDR2 YSYEKL. The CDR3 sequence is CASSQAPGQGDSGYTF. The CDR3, as DNA: TGCGCCAGCAGCCAAGCTCCGGGACAGGGGGATAGTGGCTACACCTTC.

This clonotype showed up many times. This chain uses TRBV19 with TRBJ2-3; 7 positions match TRBD2. V was pared by 3 bases and J by 2 bases, with 8 bases of the junction left unmatched. In germline, CDR1 is LNHDA, CDR2 SQIVND (reference sequence). This CDR3 contains 16 residues. The CDR3 bases are TGTGCCAGTAGTATCACCCTAGCGGAGACCACAGATACGCAGTATTTT. Protein sequence: CASSITLAETTDTQYF.

This clonotype has at least ten counts. The V gene is TRBV27, the J gene TRBJ2-2; D is unresolved. Per the germline V gene, CDR1 is MNHEY and CDR2 is SMNVEV (reference sequence). Trimming stripped 6 bases from V and 0 bases from J, with 8 bases between. This CDR3 contains 14 residues. CDR3 nucleotide sequence: TGTGCCAGCAGGAGATACGCGAACACCGGGGAGCTGTTTTTT. It specifies CASRRYANTGELFF.

This sequence joins TRBV7-9 and TRBJ2-1; 13 nucleotides agree with TRBD2. The J segment lost 0 bases and the V segment lost 5 bases, leaving 7 bases of the junction unmatched. Germline values: CDR1 SEHNR, CDR2 FQNEAQ (reference sequence). The CDR3 is made up of 18 amino acids. The DNA for the CDR3 is TGTGCCAGCAGCCCAGGGACTAGCGGGGTGAGCTCCTACAATGAGCAGTTCTTC. Protein: CASSPGTSGVSSYNEQFF.

The chain uses TRBV20-1 and TRBJ2-1, with D uncertain. Between the trimmed V and J ends, which lost 5 bases and 4 bases, there was a span of 15 bases. The germline V gene encodes CDR1 DFQATT and CDR2 SNEGSKA (reference sequence). This CDR3 has 14 amino acids. The CDR3 DNA sequence: TGCAGTGCTTATCATACGTCGCTTTACAATGAGCAGTTCTTC. Translated: CSAYHTSLYNEQFF.

This clonotype appeared many times. V is TRBV5-6 and J is TRBJ2-7; D is undetermined. Trimming took 1 base from V and 6 from J, leaving 8 bases between them. CDR3 length: 12 residues. CDR1 is SGHDT and CDR2 is YYEEEE in the germline V gene. CDR3 sequence (DNA): TGTGCCAGCAGCTTGATTCAGTCCGAGCAGTACTTC. Amino acids: CASSLIQSEQYF. The variable domain in full, with the rest retrieved from reference TRBV5-6 and TRBJ2-7, is DAGVTQSPTHLIKTRGQQVTLRCSPKSGHDTVSWYQQALGQGPQFIFQYYEEEERQRGNFPDRFSGHQFPNYSSELNVNALLLGDSALYLCASSLIQSEQYFGPGTRLTVT.

This clonotype was found a few times. The rearrangement links TRBV19 to TRBJ1-5; D is possibly TRBD1 (5 bases). V dropped 1 base and J dropped 6 bases, with 7 bases sitting between them. The CDR3 extends over 13 amino acids. Germline V gene data show CDR1 as LNHDA and CDR2 as SQIVND (reference sequence). The DNA of the CDR3 is TGTGCCAGTAGTATAGGGACATCTCAGCCCCAGCATTTT. Translating it yields CASSIGTSQPQHF. Full variable domain (rest looked up from reference TRBV19 and TRBJ1-5): DGGITQSPKYLFRKEGQNVTLSCEQNLNHDAMYWYRQDPGQGLRLIYYSQIVNDFQKGDIAEGYSVSREKKESFPLTVTSAQKNPTAFYLCASSIGTSQPQHFGDGTRLSIL.

This clonotype was found many times. The V call is TRBV12-3 or TRBV12-4, the J call TRBJ1-5; TRBD1 agrees at 7 bases. The V segment lost 4 bases and the J segment 3 bases; nucleotides outside the gene matches: 12. The CDR3 consists of 17 residues. The CDR3 nucleotides are TGTGCCAGCAGTTGGGGGGAGGGGGCAGATATCAATCAGCCCCAGCATTTT. This gives the protein CASSWGEGADINQPQHF.

This clonotype was counted between two and nine times. This chain links TRBV19 with TRBJ1-5; 9 bases line up with TRBD1. Germline CDR1 is LNHDA and CDR2 is SQIVND (reference sequence). The CDR3 runs 14 residues. V dropped 8 bases and J dropped 0; count of bases not matched to a gene: 2. CDR3 sequence reads: CASEQGASNQPQHF. CDR3 DNA sequence: TGTGCCAGTGAACAGGGGGCTAGCAATCAGCCCCAGCATTTT.

The chain carries TRBV7-9 and TRBJ1-2; D gene uncertain. V shed 5 bases and J shed 3 bases, with 19 bases lying between them. The CDR3 runs 16 residues. The germline V gene encodes CDR1 SEHNR and CDR2 FQNEAQ (reference sequence). The CDR3 loop is CASSPTQPALHYGYTF. CDR3 DNA: TGTGCCAGCAGCCCTACCCAGCCTGCCTTGCACTATGGCTACACCTTC.

This clonotype came up many times. In DNA, the CDR3 is TGTGCCAGCAGCGGACTAGCAGATAGCACAGATACGCAGTATTTT. The encoded protein is CASSGLADSTDTQYF. The V call is TRBV19, the J call TRBJ2-3; 8 positions match TRBD2. With 9 bases clipped from V and 0 bases from J, the junction kept 8 bases outside the gene matches. The CDR3 sequence is 15 residues long. CDR1 and CDR2 (germline): LNHDA, SQIVND (reference sequence).

This clonotype was counted between two and nine times. The V gene is TRBV9, the J gene TRBJ1-2; D is perhaps TRBD1 (6 bases). Per germline, CDR1 SGDLS and CDR2 YYNGEE. CDR3 length: 13 amino acids. V was pared by 0 bases and J by 4 bases, with 7 bases between. The CDR3 region is CASSVEGGYGYTF. CDR3 DNA: TGTGCCAGCAGCGTAGAAGGGGGCTATGGCTACACCTTC.

This clonotype was seen repeatedly, ten times or more. CDR3 loop: CASSPPGPVAEAFF. CDR3 coding DNA: TGTGCCAGCAGTCCGCCGGGCCCGGTAGCTGAAGCTTTCTTT. The chain recombines TRBV25-1 with TRBJ1-1; D gene ambiguous. Germline assignment: CDR1 MGHDK and CDR2 SYGVNS. The CDR3 has 14 amino acids. V shed 5 bases and J shed 6 bases, with 16 bases lying between them.

This clonotype was seen at least ten times. The chain combines TRBV6-2 or TRBV6-3 with TRBJ2-7, with 7 bases lining up with TRBD2. Germline CDR1 MNHEY, CDR2 SVGEGT. The CDR3 sequence is 15 residues long. With 4 bases clipped from V and 1 base from J, the junction kept 7 bases outside the gene matches. CDR3 in amino acids: CASSWGGGGSYEQYF. The CDR3 region has the DNA TGTGCCAGCAGTTGGGGCGGGGGAGGATCCTACGAGCAGTACTTC.

This clonotype was observed a handful of times. V and J are TRBV2 and TRBJ2-1; the match to TRBD2 covers 11 bases. CDR1 is SNHLY and CDR2 is FYNNEI in the germline V gene. The V and J ends lost 6 bases and 7 bases, in that order; junction bases with no gene match: 8. The CDR3 runs to 15 residues. The CDR3 DNA is TGTGCCAGCAGGCGGAGTAGCGGGGGGGTGAATGAGCAGTTCTTC. This encodes CASRRSSGGVNEQFF.

In regard to this clonotype: This CDR3 fails to terminate in the conserved phenylalanine or tryptophan, so it likely reflects a read error. The limits of the CDR3 on the DNA are not certain, so only TCRdb's listed CDR3 is given. The chain recombines TRBV6-1 with TRBJ2-1; the D segment call TRBD2 is taken from the table without a DNA check. CDR1 MNHNS and CDR2 SASEGT come from the germline V gene. Including both end residues, the CDR3 is 10 amino acids long. The CDR3 protein is CASSGGLKFS.

This clonotype was recorded many times. This rearrangement joins TRBV2 to TRBJ2-5; D might be TRBD2 (6 bases). CDR1 is SNHLY and CDR2 is FYNNEI in the germline V gene. The CDR3 has 14 residues. V lost 10 bases and J 2 bases, leaving 17 bases between the germline ends. The CDR3: CATYYGGQQETQYF. In DNA form, the CDR3 reads TGTGCCACCTACTACGGGGGTCAGCAAGAGACCCAGTACTTC. Together with reference TRBV2 and TRBJ2-5, the CDR3 gives the full variable domain: EPEVTQTPSHQVTQMGQEVILRCVPISNHLYFYWYRQILGQKVEFLVSFYNNEISEKSEIFDDQFSVERPDGSNFTLKIRSTKLEDSAMYFCATYYGGQQETQYFGPGTRLLVL.

This clonotype was seen ten or more times. V and J are TRBV19 and TRBJ2-3; 9 nucleotides line up with TRBD1. CDR3 length: 15 amino acids. The V gene end was trimmed by 6 bases and the J gene end by 0 bases; junction bases not matched to a gene: 4. Germline V gives CDR1 LNHDA, CDR2 SQIVND (reference sequence). The CDR3: CASRGGQGSTDTQYF. DNA of the CDR3: TGTGCCAGTAGGGGAGGACAGGGGAGCACAGATACGCAGTATTTT.